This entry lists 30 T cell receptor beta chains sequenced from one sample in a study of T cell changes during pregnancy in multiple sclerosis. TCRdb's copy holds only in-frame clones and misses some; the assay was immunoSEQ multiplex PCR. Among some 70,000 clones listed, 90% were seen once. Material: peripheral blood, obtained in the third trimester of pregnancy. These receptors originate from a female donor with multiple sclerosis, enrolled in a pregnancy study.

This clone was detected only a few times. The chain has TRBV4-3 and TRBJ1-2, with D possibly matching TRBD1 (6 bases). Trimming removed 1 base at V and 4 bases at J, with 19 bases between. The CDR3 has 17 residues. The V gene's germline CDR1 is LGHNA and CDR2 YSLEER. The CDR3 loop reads CASSQGAGGGAVYGYTF. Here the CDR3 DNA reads TGCGCCAGCAGCCAAGGGGCCGGCGGGGGGGCTGTCTATGGCTACACCTTC.

The CDR3 nucleotides are TGTGCCAGCTCACCTACGGCGGGAGAGACCCAGTACTTC. Protein: CASSPTAGETQYF. The rearrangement uses TRBV18 and TRBJ2-5; D is possibly TRBD2 (5 bases). The V gene's germline CDR1 is KGHSH and CDR2 LQKENI. Trimming cost V 3 bases and J 4 bases, with 9 bases left between them. CDR3 length: 13 residues.

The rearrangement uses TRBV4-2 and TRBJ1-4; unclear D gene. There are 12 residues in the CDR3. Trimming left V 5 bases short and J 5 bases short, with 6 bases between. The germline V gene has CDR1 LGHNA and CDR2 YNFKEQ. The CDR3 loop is CASSGRNEKLFF. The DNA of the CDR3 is TGTGCCAGCAGCGGGAGGAATGAAAAACTGTTTTTT.

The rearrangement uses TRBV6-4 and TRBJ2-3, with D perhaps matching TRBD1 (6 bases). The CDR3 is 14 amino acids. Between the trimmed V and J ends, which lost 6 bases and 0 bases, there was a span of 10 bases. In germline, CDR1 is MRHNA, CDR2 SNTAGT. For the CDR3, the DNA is TGTGCCAGCAGCCGGGACACCAGCACAGATACGCAGTATTTT. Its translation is CASSRDTSTDTQYF.

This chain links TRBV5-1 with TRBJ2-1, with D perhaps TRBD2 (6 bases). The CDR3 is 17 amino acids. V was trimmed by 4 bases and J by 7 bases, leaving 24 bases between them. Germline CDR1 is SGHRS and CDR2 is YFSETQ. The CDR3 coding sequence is TGCGCCAGCAGCCTAAACACCGGGACTCATCCCCTGAATGAGCAGTTCTTC. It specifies CASSLNTGTHPLNEQFF.

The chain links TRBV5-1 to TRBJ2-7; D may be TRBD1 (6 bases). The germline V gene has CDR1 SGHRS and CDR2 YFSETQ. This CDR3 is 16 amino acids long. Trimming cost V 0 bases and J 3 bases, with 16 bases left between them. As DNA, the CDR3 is TGCGCCAGCAGCTTGGCCTTCTTGGACAGAAGCTACGAGCAGTACTTC. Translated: CASSLAFLDRSYEQYF.

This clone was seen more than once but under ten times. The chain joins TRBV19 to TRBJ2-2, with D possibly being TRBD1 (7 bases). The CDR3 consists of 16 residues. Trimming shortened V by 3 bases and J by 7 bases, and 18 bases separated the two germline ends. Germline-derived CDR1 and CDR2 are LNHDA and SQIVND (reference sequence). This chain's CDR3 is CASSMAGQRRGGELFF. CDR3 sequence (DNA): TGTGCCAGTAGTATGGCGGGACAGCGGCGGGGCGGGGAGCTGTTTTTT.

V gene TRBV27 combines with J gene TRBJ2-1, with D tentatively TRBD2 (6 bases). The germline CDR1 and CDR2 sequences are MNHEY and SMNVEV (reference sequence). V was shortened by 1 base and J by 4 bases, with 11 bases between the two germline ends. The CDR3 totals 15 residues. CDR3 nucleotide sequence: TGTGCCAGCAGTTTATGGCGGGGAACTTACAATGAGCAGTTCTTC. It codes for CASSLWRGTYNEQFF.

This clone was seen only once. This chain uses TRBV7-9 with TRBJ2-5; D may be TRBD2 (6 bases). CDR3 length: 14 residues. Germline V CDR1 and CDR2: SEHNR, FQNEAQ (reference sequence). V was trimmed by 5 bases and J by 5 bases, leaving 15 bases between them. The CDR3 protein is CASSPASRGETQYF. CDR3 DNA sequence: TGTGCCAGCAGCCCTGCTTCTCGGGGGGAGACCCAGTACTTC.

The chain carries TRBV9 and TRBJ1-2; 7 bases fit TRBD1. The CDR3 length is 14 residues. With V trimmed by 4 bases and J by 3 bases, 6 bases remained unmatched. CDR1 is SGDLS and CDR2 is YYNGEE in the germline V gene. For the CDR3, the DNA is TGTGCCAGCAGCCAGACAGGGATCTACTATGGCTACACCTTC. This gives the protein CASSQTGIYYGYTF.

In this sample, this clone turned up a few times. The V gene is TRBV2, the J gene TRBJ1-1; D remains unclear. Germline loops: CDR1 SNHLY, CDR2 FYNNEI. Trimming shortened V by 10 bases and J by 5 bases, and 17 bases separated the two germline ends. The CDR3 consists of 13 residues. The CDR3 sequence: CAILGEGRTEAFF. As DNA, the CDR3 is TGTGCCATCCTCGGGGAGGGAAGAACTGAAGCTTTCTTT. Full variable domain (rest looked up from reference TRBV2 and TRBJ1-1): EPEVTQTPSHQVTQMGQEVILRCVPISNHLYFYWYRQILGQKVEFLVSFYNNEISEKSEIFDDQFSVERPDGSNFTLKIRSTKLEDSAMYFCAILGEGRTEAFFGQGTRLTVV.

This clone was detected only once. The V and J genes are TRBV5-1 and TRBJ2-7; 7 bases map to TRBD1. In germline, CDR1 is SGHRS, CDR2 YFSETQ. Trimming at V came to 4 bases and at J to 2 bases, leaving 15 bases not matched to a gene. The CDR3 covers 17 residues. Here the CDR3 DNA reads TGCGCCAGCAGCCCCGACAGGGTTGAGTGGACGGCCTACGAGCAGTACTTC. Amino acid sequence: CASSPDRVEWTAYEQYF.

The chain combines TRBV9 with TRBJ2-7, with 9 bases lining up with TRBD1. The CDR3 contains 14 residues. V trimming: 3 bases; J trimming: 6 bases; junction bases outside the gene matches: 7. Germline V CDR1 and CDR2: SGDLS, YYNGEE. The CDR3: CASSARDREVEQYF. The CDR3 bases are TGTGCCAGCAGCGCCCGGGACAGGGAGGTCGAGCAGTACTTC.

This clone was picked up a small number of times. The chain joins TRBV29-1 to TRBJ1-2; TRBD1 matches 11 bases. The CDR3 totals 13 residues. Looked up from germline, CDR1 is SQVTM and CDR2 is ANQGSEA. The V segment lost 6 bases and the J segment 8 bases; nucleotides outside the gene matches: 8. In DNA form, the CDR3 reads TGCAGCGTGGGACAGGGGGGAGACAACGGCTACACCTTC. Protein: CSVGQGGDNGYTF.

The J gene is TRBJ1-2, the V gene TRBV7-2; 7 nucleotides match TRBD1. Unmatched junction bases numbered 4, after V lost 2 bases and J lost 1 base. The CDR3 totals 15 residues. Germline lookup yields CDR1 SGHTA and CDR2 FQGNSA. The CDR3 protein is CASSLYRQGNYGYTF. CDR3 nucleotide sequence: TGTGCCAGCAGCTTATACAGACAGGGTAACTATGGCTACACCTTC.

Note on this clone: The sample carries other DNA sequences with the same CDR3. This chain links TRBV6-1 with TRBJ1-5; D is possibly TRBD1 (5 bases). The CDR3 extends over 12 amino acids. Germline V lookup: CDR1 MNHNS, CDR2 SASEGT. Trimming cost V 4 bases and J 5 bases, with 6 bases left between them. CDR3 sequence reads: CASSGGDQPQHF. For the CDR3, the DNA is TGTGCCAGCAGTGGGGGCGATCAGCCCCAGCATTTT.

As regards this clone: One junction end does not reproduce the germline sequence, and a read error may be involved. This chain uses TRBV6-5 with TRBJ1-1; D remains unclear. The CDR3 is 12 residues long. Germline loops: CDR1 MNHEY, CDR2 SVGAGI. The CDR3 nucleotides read TGTGCCAGCAGTTACTCGAACAGTGAAGCTTTCTTT. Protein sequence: CASSYSNSEAFF.

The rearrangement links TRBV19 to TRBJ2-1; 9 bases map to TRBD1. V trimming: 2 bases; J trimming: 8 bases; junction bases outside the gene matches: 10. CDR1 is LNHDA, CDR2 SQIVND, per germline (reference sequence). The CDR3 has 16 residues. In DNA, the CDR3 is TGTGCCAGTAGTATATATCGGACAGGGGCTCTCGATGAGCAGTTCTTC. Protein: CASSIYRTGALDEQFF.

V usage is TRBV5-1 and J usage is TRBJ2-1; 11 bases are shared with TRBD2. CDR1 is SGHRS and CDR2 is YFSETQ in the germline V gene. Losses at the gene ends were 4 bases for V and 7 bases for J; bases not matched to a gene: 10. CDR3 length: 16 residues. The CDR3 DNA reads TGCGCCAGCAGCCCATTACTAGCGGGAGTAGGAAATGAGCAGTTCTTC. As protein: CASSPLLAGVGNEQFF.

CDR3 region: CASKGPSTIRFRATNEKLFF. The CDR3 coding sequence is TGTGCCAGCAAGGGGCCCTCGACGATCCGATTCAGGGCAACTAATGAAAAACTGTTTTTT. This rearrangement joins TRBV2 to TRBJ1-4; possible D gene TRBD1, 5 bases. Per the germline V gene, CDR1 is SNHLY and CDR2 is FYNNEI. CDR3 size: 20 residues. Trimming removed 7 bases from V and 0 bases from J, with 27 bases in between.

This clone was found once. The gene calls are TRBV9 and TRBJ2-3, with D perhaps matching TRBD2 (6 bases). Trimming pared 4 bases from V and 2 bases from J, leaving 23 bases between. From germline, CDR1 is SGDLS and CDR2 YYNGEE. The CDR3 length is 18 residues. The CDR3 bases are TGTGCCAGCAGCCCCTACCACTCGACTAGGCTTTACACAGATACGCAGTATTTT. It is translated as CASSPYHSTRLYTDTQYF.

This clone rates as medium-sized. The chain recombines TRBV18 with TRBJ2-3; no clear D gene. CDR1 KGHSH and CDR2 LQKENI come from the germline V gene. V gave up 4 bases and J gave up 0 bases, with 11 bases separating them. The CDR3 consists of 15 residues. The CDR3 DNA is TGTGCCAGCTCACGAATCGGTACTAGCACAGATACGCAGTATTTT. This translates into CASSRIGTSTDTQYF.

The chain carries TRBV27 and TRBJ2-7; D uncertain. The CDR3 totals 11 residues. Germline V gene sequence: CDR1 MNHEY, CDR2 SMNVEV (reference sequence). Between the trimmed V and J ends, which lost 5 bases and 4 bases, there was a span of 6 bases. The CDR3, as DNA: TGTGCCAGCAGTCACAGTTACGAGCAGTACTTC. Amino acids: CASSHSYEQYF.

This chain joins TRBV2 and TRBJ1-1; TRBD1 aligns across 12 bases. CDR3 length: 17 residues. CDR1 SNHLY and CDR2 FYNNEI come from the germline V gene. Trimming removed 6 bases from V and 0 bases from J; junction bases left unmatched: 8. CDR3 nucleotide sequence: TGTGCCAGCAGGCCGGGACAGGGGGCGCGTATGAACACTGAAGCTTTCTTT. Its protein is CASRPGQGARMNTEAFF.

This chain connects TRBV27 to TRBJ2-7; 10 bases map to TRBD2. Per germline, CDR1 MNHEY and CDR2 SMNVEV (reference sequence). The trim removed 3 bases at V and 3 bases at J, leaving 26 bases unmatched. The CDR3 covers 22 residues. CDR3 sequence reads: CASSFRAPLQGSELAGDYEQYF. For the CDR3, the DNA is TGTGCCAGCAGTTTCCGCGCCCCTCTACAGGGGTCAGAGCTAGCGGGGGACTACGAGCAGTACTTC.

CDR3 amino acids: CASSYGTSLPNEQFF. The CDR3 DNA reads as TGTGCCAGCAGCTACGGGACTAGTTTACCCAATGAGCAGTTCTTC. The chain couples TRBV6-5 to TRBJ2-1, with 8 bases fitting TRBD2. Germline V gene lookup returns CDR1 MNHEY and CDR2 SVGAGI. The CDR3 is 15 residues long. V gave up 6 bases and J gave up 6 bases; unmatched junction bases: 10.

CDR3 in DNA: TGCGCCAGCAGCCCCCGGACAGCGGACGAGCAGTACTTC. Protein: CASSPRTADEQYF. The chain employs TRBV4-3 and TRBJ2-7; maybe TRBD1 (6 bases). Per germline, CDR1 LGHNA and CDR2 YSLEER. Trimming removed 4 bases from V and 5 bases from J, with 12 bases in between. CDR3 length equals 13 residues.

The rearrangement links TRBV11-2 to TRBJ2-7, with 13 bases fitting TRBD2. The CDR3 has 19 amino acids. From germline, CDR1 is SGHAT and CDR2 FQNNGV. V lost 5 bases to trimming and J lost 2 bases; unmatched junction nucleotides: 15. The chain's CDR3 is CASSPFPAGTSGNAYEQYF. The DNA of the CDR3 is TGTGCCAGCAGCCCCTTTCCCGCCGGGACTAGCGGGAACGCCTACGAGCAGTACTTC. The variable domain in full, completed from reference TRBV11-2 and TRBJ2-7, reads EAGVAQSPRYKIIEKRQSVAFWCNPISGHATLYWYQQILGQGPKLLIQFQNNGVVDDSQLPKDRFSAERLKGVDSTLKIQPAKLEDSAVYLCASSPFPAGTSGNAYEQYFGPGTRLTVT.

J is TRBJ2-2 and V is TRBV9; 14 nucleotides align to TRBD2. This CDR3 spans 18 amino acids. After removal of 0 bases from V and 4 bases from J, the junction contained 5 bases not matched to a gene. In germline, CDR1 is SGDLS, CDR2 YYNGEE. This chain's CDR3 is CASSVGLAGGPGTGELFF. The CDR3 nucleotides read TGTGCCAGCAGCGTAGGACTAGCGGGGGGGCCGGGCACCGGGGAGCTGTTTTTT.

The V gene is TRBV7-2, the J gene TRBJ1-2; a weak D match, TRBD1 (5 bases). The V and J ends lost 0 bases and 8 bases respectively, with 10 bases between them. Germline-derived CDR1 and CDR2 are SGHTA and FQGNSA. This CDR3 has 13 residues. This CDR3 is CASSLAGAEGYTF. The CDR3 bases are TGTGCCAGCAGCTTAGCAGGGGCGGAAGGCTACACCTTC.